Below are 26 T cell receptor beta chains sequenced from a single sample in a study of blood T cell repertoires in COVID-19 (dated by TCRdb to 2020 to 2022). Libraries were built with the immunoSEQ multiplex PCR assay. The table comes from immuneACCESS by way of TCRdb, which keeps in-frame sequences with V and J called. Part of the clones is missing from these tables; in studies checked, under half for an unresolved V gene and the rest for unknown reasons. This sample gives 100,000 to 150,000 clones in total; about four fifths of them show up just once. About 12% of the sample is held by the ten biggest clonotypes. The sequenced sample consisted of peripheral blood. All receptors derive from a man aged 55 to 70 with acute or convalescent COVID-19.

In its sample, this clone was seen a few times. The chain links TRBV2 to TRBJ1-3, with 9 bases fitting TRBD1. The CDR3 has 15 amino acids. The trim removed 4 bases at V and 2 bases at J, leaving 3 bases unmatched. The V gene's germline CDR1 is SNHLY and CDR2 FYNNEI. The CDR3 sequence is CASSAGTGPGNTIYF. The CDR3 nucleotides are TGTGCCAGCAGTGCCGGGACAGGGCCTGGAAACACCATATATTTT.

The genes are TRBV6-6 and TRBJ2-1; 14 nucleotides line up with TRBD2. The CDR3 contains 15 residues. Losses at the gene ends were 6 bases for V and 5 bases for J; bases not matched to a gene: 3. Germline V gene lookup returns CDR1 MNHNY and CDR2 SVGAGI (reference sequence). CDR3 in amino acids: CASRGLAGEDNEQFF. The DNA for the CDR3 is TGTGCCAGCAGGGGACTAGCGGGAGAAGACAATGAGCAGTTCTTC.

The genes are TRBV14 and TRBJ2-5, with 8 bases matching TRBD2. J was trimmed by 5 bases and V by 4 bases; bases with no gene match: 12. Germline V CDR1 and CDR2: SGHDN, FVKESK. This CDR3 is built from 16 residues. Written as DNA, the CDR3 is TGTGCCAGCAGCCTTCGGCCTCTAGCGGGCGGTGAGACCCAGTACTTC. This encodes CASSLRPLAGGETQYF.

The rearrangement links TRBV5-5 to TRBJ2-7, with TRBD2 matching 10 bases. V shed 0 bases, J shed 7 bases, and the junction held 7 bases outside the gene matches. There are 15 residues in the CDR3. CDR1 and CDR2 from the germline V gene are SGHKS and YYEKEE (reference sequence). The CDR3 is CASSLVLAGVREQYF. CDR3 in DNA: TGTGCCAGCAGCTTGGTTCTAGCGGGAGTGAGGGAGCAGTACTTC.

This rearrangement joins TRBV2 to TRBJ1-1, with 8 bases matching TRBD1. The V gene end was trimmed by 8 bases and the J gene end by 3 bases; junction bases not matched to a gene: 5. The CDR3 contains 13 residues. The germline V gene has CDR1 SNHLY and CDR2 FYNNEI. CDR3 nucleotides: TGTGCCAGCGCCACACAGGGGGACACTGAAGCTTTCTTT. It is translated as CASATQGDTEAFF.

The genes are TRBV28 and TRBJ2-7; the D gene is possibly TRBD2 (7 bases). V lost 5 bases to trimming and J lost 0 bases, with 14 bases between them. Germline V lookup: CDR1 MDHEN, CDR2 SYDVKM. The CDR3 contains 15 residues. The CDR3 reads CASSPLGGLSYEQYF. CDR3 in DNA: TGTGCCAGCAGTCCACTGGGGGGGCTCTCCTACGAGCAGTACTTC.

For the CDR3, the DNA is TGTGCCAGTAGTATCCCCCGGGACAGGGGGCGCGGAGATACGCAGTATTTT. Encoded protein: CASSIPRDRGRGDTQYF. The gene calls are TRBV19 and TRBJ2-3, with TRBD1 identical over 12 bases. Unmatched junction bases numbered 9, after V lost 3 bases and J lost 5 bases. This CDR3 is 17 amino acids long. The germline CDR1 and CDR2 sequences are LNHDA and SQIVND (reference sequence).

The chain carries TRBV7-9 and TRBJ1-4; 9 positions agree with TRBD1. The V gene's germline CDR1 is SEHNR and CDR2 FQNEAQ (reference sequence). This CDR3 has 14 residues. V lost 6 bases to trimming and J lost 7 bases; unmatched junction nucleotides: 6. CDR3 sequence: CASSPGTGSEKLFF. The CDR3 region has the DNA TGTGCCAGCAGTCCCGGGACAGGGAGTGAAAAACTGTTTTTT.

This chain uses TRBV5-1 with TRBJ1-3; D remains unclear. The CDR3 loop spans 15 amino acids. Trimming left V 4 bases short and J 0 bases short, with 11 bases between. Germline V gives CDR1 SGHRS, CDR2 YFSETQ. CDR3 loop: CASSPGPHSGNTIYF. CDR3 DNA sequence: TGCGCCAGCAGCCCGGGTCCACACTCTGGAAACACCATATATTTT.

J is TRBJ1-2 and V is TRBV4-2; 8 positions match TRBD1. This CDR3 is built from 14 residues. Losses at the gene ends were 1 base for V and 5 bases for J; bases not matched to a gene: 3. Germline CDR1 reads LGHNA; CDR2 reads YNFKEQ. The CDR3 DNA is TGTGCCAGCAGCCAAGTCAGGGGGCTTTATGGCTACACCTTC. Its translation: CASSQVRGLYGYTF.

The chain links TRBV30 to TRBJ1-1; TRBD1 aligns across 10 bases. V lost 3 bases and J lost 5; bases outside the gene matches: 6. The CDR3 has 14 residues. CDR1 and CDR2 from the germline V gene are GTSNPN and SVGIG (reference sequence). This chain's CDR3 is CAWSWTGGETEAFF. CDR3 bases: TGTGCCTGGAGCTGGACAGGGGGGGAAACTGAAGCTTTCTTT. The complete variable domain, with remaining parts taken from reference TRBV30 and TRBJ1-1, reads SQTIHQWPATLVQPVGSPLSLECTVEGTSNPNLYWYRQAAGRGLQLLFYSVGIGQISSEVPQNLSASRPQDRQFILSSKKLLLSDSGFYLCAWSWTGGETEAFFGQGTRLTVV.

This sequence joins TRBV11-2 and TRBJ1-3, with TRBD1 as a possible D gene (6 bases). CDR3 length: 14 amino acids. The ends were cut back, 2 bases at V and 2 bases at J, with 7 bases in the middle. CDR1 and CDR2 from the germline V gene are SGHAT and FQNNGV. The CDR3 protein is CASSLSGAGNTIYF. CDR3 nucleotides: TGTGCCAGCAGCTTATCAGGGGCTGGAAACACCATATATTTT.

V usage is TRBV7-9 and J usage is TRBJ1-2, with D hard to call. V lost 2 bases and J 2 bases, leaving 12 bases between the germline ends. There are 15 residues in the CDR3. Germline-derived CDR1 and CDR2 are SEHNR and FQNEAQ (reference sequence). The CDR3 region is CASSLTAGLNYGYTF. DNA for the CDR3: TGTGCCAGCAGCTTAACGGCCGGACTCAACTATGGCTACACCTTC.

The CDR3 nucleotides are TGTGCCAGCAGCCAAGGTTCTTCGGCGGCCTACAATGAGCAGTTCTTC. Translated, it gives CASSQGSSAAYNEQFF. This chain uses TRBV3-1 (or the pseudogene TRBV3-2) with TRBJ2-1; D remains unclear. Germline-derived CDR1 and CDR2 are LGHDT and YNNKEL (reference sequence). The germline V and J ends were trimmed by 1 base and 2 bases, with 12 bases remaining between them. There are 16 residues in the CDR3.

The chain carries TRBV5-1 and TRBJ1-2; possible D gene TRBD1, 6 bases. Between the trimmed V and J ends, which lost 4 bases and 7 bases, there was a span of 17 bases. In germline, CDR1 is SGHRS, CDR2 YFSETQ. CDR3 length equals 14 residues. The CDR3 DNA reads as TGCGCCAGCAGCGAGCCGGCAGGGGATAGTGGCTACACCTTC. It codes for CASSEPAGDSGYTF.

The rearrangement links TRBV6-5 to TRBJ1-2, with D possibly matching TRBD1 (5 bases). Between the trimmed V and J ends, which lost 2 bases and 4 bases, there was a span of 11 bases. The CDR3 is 14 residues long. CDR1 is MNHEY and CDR2 is SVGAGI in the germline V gene. The CDR3 is CASSYIGGLYGYTF. In nucleotides, the CDR3 is TGTGCCAGCAGTTACATCGGGGGACTCTATGGCTACACCTTC.

This chain joins TRBV9 and TRBJ2-2, with 8 bases identical to TRBD1. Germline CDR1 and CDR2: SGDLS and YYNGEE. The CDR3 runs to 16 residues. Trimming removed 4 bases from V and 4 bases from J; junction bases left unmatched: 9. DNA for the CDR3: TGTGCCAGCAGCCCCCGGGGACAGGTTGCCACCGGGGAGCTGTTTTTT. Translation: CASSPRGQVATGELFF. Together with reference TRBV9 and TRBJ2-2, the CDR3 gives the full variable domain: DSGVTQTPKHLITATGQRVTLRCSPRSGDLSVYWYQQSLDQGLQFLIQYYNGEERAKGNILERFSAQQFPDLHSELNLSSLELGDSALYFCASSPRGQVATGELFFGEGSRLTVL.

The chain uses TRBV30 and TRBJ1-2; 9 nucleotides agree with TRBD1. The CDR3 has 13 residues. The ends lost 4 bases at V and 7 bases at J; junction bases unmatched: 7. CDR1 GTSNPN and CDR2 SVGIG come from the germline V gene (reference sequence). The CDR3 DNA reads TGTGCCTGGACTATAGGGACAGGGCTTGGCTACACCTTC. It translates to CAWTIGTGLGYTF.

V usage is TRBV5-1 and J usage is TRBJ2-1, with D possibly matching TRBD2 (5 bases). The ends were cut back, 3 bases at V and 6 bases at J, with 16 bases in the middle. This CDR3 has 15 amino acids. Germline assignment: CDR1 SGHRS and CDR2 YFSETQ. In DNA form, the CDR3 reads TGCGCCAGCAGCTATGACCCGAACGGGATCAATGAGCAGTTCTTC. Translating gives CASSYDPNGINEQFF.

The CDR3 loop reads CASSLTGIYGYTF. As DNA, the CDR3 is TGTGCCAGCAGTTTGACAGGGATCTATGGCTACACCTTC. This chain links TRBV27 with TRBJ1-2, with 7 bases matching TRBD1. The CDR3 runs 13 residues. V lost 3 bases to trimming and J lost 4 bases; unmatched junction nucleotides: 2. Germline V gene sequence: CDR1 MNHEY, CDR2 SMNVEV (reference sequence).

The chain is built from TRBV6-5 and TRBJ2-7; TRBD2 matches at 14 bases. With V trimmed by 6 bases and J by 5 bases, 6 bases remained unmatched. In germline, CDR1 is MNHEY, CDR2 SVGAGI. This CDR3 has 15 amino acids. The CDR3 protein is CASSRGLAGENEQYF. The CDR3 coding sequence is TGTGCCAGCAGCAGGGGACTAGCGGGAGAAAACGAGCAGTACTTC.

This chain links TRBV6-5 with TRBJ2-2; D not certain. From germline, CDR1 is MNHEY and CDR2 SVGAGI. This CDR3 has 14 amino acids. The V end was cut by 7 bases, the J end by 7 bases, with 16 bases between. CDR3 sequence: CASTSGPSRGELFF. The CDR3 coding sequence is TGTGCCAGCACCTCGGGTCCCTCACGCGGGGAGCTGTTTTTT.

The rearrangement joins TRBV29-1 to TRBJ2-1, with D perhaps matching TRBD2 (5 bases). Germline loops: CDR1 SQVTM, CDR2 ANQGSEA. Trimming removed 2 bases at V and 2 bases at J, with 13 bases between. The CDR3 is made up of 15 amino acids. CDR3 in amino acids: CSVESADLTYNEQFF. The CDR3 nucleotides read TGCAGCGTTGAATCAGCGGACCTCACCTACAATGAGCAGTTCTTC.

This sequence joins TRBV19 and TRBJ2-7, with 9 nucleotides matching TRBD1. The CDR3 consists of 14 residues. Germline CDR1 is LNHDA and CDR2 is SQIVND (reference sequence). The ends lost 10 bases at V and 0 bases at J; junction bases unmatched: 7. The CDR3 DNA reads TGTGCCACGGGTACAGGGGGCATCTCCTACGAGCAGTACTTC. Amino acid sequence: CATGTGGISYEQYF.

This clone was detected a few times. The CDR3 DNA follows: TGTGCCAGCTCCCCCCTGGGGAGAGGGCAGGGGATCAAAAACATTCAGTACTTC. The encoded protein is CASSPLGRGQGIKNIQYF. The chain combines TRBV18 with TRBJ2-4; tentative D call: TRBD1 (6 bases). Deletions cut 6 bases from V and 3 bases from J, with 24 bases between. This CDR3 is built from 18 residues. CDR1 KGHSH and CDR2 LQKENI come from the germline V gene.

In this sample, this clone turned up once. The V and J genes are TRBV24-1 and TRBJ2-6; possible D gene TRBD1, 6 bases. This CDR3 is built from 15 residues. Trimming took off 6 bases at V and 4 bases at J, with 12 bases between the two ends. Germline CDR1 reads KGHDR; CDR2 reads SFDVKD. The DNA of the CDR3 is TGTGCCACCAGTTCCTCAGGGGCGGGGGCCAACGTCCTGACTTTC. Translation: CATSSSGAGANVLTF.